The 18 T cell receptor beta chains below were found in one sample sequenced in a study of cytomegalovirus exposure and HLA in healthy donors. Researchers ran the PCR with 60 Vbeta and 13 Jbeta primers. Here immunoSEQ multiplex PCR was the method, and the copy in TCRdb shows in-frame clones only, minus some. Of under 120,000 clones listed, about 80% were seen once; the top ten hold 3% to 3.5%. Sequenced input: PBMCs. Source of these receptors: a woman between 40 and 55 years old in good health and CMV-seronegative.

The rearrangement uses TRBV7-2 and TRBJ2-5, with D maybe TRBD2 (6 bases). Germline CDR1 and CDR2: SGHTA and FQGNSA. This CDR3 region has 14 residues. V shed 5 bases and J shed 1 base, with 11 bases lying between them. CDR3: CASSRGDFQETQYF. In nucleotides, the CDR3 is TGTGCCAGCAGCCGCGGGGATTTCCAAGAGACCCAGTACTTC.

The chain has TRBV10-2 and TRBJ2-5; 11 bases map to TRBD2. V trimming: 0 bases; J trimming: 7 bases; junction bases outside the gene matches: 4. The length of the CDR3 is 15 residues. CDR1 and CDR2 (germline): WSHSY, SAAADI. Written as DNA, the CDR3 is TGCGCCAGCAGTGAGTCAACTAGCGGGGGTGGGACCCAGTACTTC. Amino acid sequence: CASSESTSGGGTQYF.

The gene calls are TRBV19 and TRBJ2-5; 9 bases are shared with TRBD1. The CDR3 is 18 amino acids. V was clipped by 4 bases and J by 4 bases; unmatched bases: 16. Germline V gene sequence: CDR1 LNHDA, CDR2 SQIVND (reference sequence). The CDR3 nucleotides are TGTGCCAGTAGTAAAATTCCCGGGACAGGGTTTTCGGGAGAGACCCAGTACTTC. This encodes CASSKIPGTGFSGETQYF.

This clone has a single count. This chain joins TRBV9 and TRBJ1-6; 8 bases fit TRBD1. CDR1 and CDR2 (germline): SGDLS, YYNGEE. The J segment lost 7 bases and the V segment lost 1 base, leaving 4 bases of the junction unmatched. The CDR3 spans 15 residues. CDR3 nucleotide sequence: TGTGCCAGCAGCGTACAAACAGGGGGAAATTCACCCCTCCACTTT. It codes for CASSVQTGGNSPLHF. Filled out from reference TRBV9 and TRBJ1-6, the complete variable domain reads DSGVTQTPKHLITATGQRVTLRCSPRSGDLSVYWYQQSLDQGLQFLIQYYNGEERAKGNILERFSAQQFPDLHSELNLSSLELGDSALYFCASSVQTGGNSPLHFGNGTRLTVT.

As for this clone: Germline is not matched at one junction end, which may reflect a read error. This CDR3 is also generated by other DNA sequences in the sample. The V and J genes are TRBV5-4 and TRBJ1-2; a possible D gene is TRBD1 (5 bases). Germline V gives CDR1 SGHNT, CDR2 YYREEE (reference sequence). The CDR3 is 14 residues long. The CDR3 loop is CASSLEQVGRGYTF. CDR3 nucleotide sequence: TGTGCTAGCAGCTTGGAACAGGTCGGCCGTGGCTACACCTTC.

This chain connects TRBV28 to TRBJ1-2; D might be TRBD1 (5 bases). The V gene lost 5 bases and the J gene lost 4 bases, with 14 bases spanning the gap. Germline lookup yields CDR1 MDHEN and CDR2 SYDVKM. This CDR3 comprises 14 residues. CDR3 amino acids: CASSTEGRGYGYTF. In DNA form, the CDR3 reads TGTGCCAGCAGTACGGAGGGGCGGGGCTATGGCTACACCTTC.

Here the CDR3 reads CASSYAQGGIEKLFF. CDR3 DNA: TGTGCCAGCAGTTATGCCCAGGGTGGGATCGAAAAACTGTTTTTT. The V call is TRBV7-9, the J call TRBJ1-4; TRBD1 is a possible D gene (5 bases). The CDR3 sequence is 15 residues long. Trimming took 6 bases from V and 8 from J, leaving 19 bases between them. Looked up from germline, CDR1 is SEHNR and CDR2 is FQNEAQ (reference sequence).

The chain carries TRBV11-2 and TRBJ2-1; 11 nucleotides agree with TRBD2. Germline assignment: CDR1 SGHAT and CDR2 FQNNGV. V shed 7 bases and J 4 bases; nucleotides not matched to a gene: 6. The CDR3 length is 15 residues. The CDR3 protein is CASIPGTSGYNEQFF. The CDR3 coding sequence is TGTGCCAGCATCCCCGGGACTAGCGGATACAATGAGCAGTTCTTC.

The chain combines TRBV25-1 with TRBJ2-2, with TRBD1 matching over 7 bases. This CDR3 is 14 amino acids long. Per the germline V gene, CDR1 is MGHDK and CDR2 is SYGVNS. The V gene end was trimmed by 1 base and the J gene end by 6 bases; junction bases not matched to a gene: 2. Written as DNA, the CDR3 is TGTGCCAGCAGTGAATCTCAGGGGGCCGGGGAGCTGTTTTTT. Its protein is CASSESQGAGELFF.

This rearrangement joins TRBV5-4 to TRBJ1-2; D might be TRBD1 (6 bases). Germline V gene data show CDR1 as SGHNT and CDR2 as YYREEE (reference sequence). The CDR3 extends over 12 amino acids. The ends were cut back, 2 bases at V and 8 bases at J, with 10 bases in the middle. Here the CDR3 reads CASSFHREGYTF. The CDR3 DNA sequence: TGTGCCAGCAGCTTCCACAGGGAAGGCTACACCTTC.

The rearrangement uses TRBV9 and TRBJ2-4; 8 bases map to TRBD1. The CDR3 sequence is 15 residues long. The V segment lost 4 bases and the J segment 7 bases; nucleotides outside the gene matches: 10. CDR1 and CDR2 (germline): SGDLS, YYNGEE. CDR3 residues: CASSLGTGQENIQYF. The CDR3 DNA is TGTGCCAGCAGCCTCGGGACAGGCCAGGAGAACATTCAGTACTTC.

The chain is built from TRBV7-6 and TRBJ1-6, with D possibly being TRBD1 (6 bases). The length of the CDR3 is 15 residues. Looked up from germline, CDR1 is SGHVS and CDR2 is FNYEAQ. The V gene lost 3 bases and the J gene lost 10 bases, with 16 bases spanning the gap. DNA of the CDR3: TGTGCCAGCAGCTTTCTAACAGGGACCGGGTCACCCCTCCACTTT. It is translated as CASSFLTGTGSPLHF.

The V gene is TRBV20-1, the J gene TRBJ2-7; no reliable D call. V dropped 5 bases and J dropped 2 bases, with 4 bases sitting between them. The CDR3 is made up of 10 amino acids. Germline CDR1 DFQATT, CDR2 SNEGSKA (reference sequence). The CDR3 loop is CSAGPYEQYF. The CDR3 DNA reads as TGCAGTGCTGGCCCCTACGAGCAGTACTTC.

The CDR3, as DNA: TGCGCCAGCAGCCAAGTAGCGGGGCCCTCGGCAGGCGCTTTCTTT. Its translation is CASSQVAGPSAGAFF. The chain employs TRBV4-3 and TRBJ1-1; tentatively, D is TRBD1 (5 bases). CDR3 length: 15 amino acids. Germline CDR1 is LGHNA and CDR2 is YSLEER. Trimming took 1 base from V and 11 from J, leaving 20 bases between them.

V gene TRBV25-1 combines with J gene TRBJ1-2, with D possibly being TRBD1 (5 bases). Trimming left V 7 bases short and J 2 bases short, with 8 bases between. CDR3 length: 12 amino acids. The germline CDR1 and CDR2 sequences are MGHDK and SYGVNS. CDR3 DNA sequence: TGTGCCAGCATGGCAGGGAACTATGGCTACACCTTC. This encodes CASMAGNYGYTF.

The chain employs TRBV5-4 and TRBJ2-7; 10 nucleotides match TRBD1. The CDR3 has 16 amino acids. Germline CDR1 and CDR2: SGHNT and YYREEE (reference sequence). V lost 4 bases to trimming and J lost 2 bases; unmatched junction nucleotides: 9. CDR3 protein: CASSGGTGVHPYEQYF. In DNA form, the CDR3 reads TGTGCCAGCAGCGGGGGGACAGGGGTCCACCCCTACGAGCAGTACTTC.

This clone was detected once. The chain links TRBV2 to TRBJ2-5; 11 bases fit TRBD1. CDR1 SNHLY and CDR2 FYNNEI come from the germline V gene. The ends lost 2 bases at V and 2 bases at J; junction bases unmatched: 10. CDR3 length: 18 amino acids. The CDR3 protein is CASSERRWTGGAQETQYF. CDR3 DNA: TGTGCCAGCAGTGAAAGGAGGTGGACAGGGGGCGCACAAGAGACCCAGTACTTC.

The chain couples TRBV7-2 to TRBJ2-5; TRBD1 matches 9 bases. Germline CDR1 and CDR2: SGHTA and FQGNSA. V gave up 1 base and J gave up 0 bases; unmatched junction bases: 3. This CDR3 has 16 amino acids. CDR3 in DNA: TGTGCCAGCAGCTTAGGTGGGACAGGGAACCAAGAGACCCAGTACTTC. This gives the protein CASSLGGTGNQETQYF. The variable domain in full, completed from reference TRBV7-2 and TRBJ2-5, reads GAGVSQSPSNKVTEKGKDVELRCDPISGHTALYWYRQSLGQGLEFLIYFQGNSAPDKSGLPSDRFSAERTGGSVSTLTIQRTQQEDSAVYLCASSLGGTGNQETQYFGPGTRLLVL.